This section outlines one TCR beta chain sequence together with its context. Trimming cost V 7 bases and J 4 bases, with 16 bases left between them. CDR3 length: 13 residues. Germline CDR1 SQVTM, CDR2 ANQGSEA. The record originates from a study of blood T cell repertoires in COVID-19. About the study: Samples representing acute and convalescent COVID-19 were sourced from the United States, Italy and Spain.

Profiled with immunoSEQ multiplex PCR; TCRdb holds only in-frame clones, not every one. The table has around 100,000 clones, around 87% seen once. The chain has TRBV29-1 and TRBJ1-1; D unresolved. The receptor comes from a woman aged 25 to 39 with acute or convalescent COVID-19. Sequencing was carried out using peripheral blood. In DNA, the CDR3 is TGCAGCGGGGCAGATCTTTACAGCACTGAAGCTTTCTTT. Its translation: CSGADLYSTEAFF.